This TCR beta chain was obtained from a study of T cells in Graves' hyperthyroidism and ophthalmopathy. About the study: Peripheral blood was collected at initial diagnosis, before any treatment.

Amplification targeted TCR beta CDR3 regions from RNA transcripts. When the TCR CDR3 underwent first-round RT-PCR, the HTBI primer set was used. TCRdb independently ran MiXCR on the multiplex PCR reads; one entry per CDR3 protein. The table has 500,000 to 750,000 distinct CDR3 sequences, roughly 14% seen once. CDR1 is LNHDA, CDR2 SQIVND, per germline (reference sequence). The V segment lost 4 bases and the J segment 8 bases; nucleotides outside the gene matches: 10. The CDR3 has 14 amino acids. General study points: In blood, most of the thyroid clonotypes expanded above 0.001 were also present.

No ophthalmopathy progression within 18 months constituted stable Graves' hyperthyroidism. Together with thyroid ultrasound, orbital computed tomography, serum thyroxine and TRAb, clinical symptoms were used for diagnoses. With respect to this clonotype: As yet, its antigen is unknown.

Sequenced: blood. V and J are TRBV19 and TRBJ1-2; TRBD1 matches at 7 bases. This clonotype was obtained from a woman aged 30 to 39 with Graves' hyperthyroidism. The CDR3 nucleotides are TGTGCCAGTAGTACTCAACAGGGGTCGGGGGGCTACACCTTC. Translated, it gives CASSTQQGSGGYTF.